This TCR beta chain was sequenced during a study of OX40 agonist ivuxolimab in advanced cancers. Method: immunoSEQ multiplex PCR; TCRdb's copy keeps in-frame clones and lacks some. Of roughly 70,000 clones listed, roughly nine tenths are singletons. V was clipped by 6 bases and J by 9 bases; unmatched bases: 5. From germline, CDR1 is MDHEN and CDR2 SYDVKM. This CDR3 is built from 13 residues. This sample comprised CD4+ or CD8+ T cells sorted from blood, obtained in a trial of the OX40 agonist ivuxolimab. This chain joins TRBV28 and TRBJ2-1; 10 nucleotides align to TRBD1. The TCR comes from an adult with an advanced solid tumor such as melanoma, head and neck, liver or kidney cancer. CDR3 sequence: CASRGQGYSEQFF. The CDR3 DNA is TGTGCCAGCAGGGGACAGGGGTATAGTGAGCAGTTCTTC.